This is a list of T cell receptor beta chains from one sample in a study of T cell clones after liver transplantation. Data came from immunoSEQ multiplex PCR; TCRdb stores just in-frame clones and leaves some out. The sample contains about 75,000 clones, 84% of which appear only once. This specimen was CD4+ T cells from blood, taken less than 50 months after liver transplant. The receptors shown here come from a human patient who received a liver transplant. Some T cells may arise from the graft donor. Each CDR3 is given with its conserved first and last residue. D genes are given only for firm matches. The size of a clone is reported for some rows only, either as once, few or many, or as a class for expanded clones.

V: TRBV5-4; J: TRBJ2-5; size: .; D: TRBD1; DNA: TGTGCCAGCCTCAGGTCCGGGACAGGGCTCAGAGAGACCCAGTACTTC; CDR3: CASLRSGTGLRETQYF
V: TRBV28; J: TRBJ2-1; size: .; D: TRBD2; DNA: TGTGCCAGCAGTTCCCCTAGCGGGGGACCTTACAATGAGCAGTTCTTC; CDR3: CASSSPSGGPYNEQFF
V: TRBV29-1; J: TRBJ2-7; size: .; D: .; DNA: TGCAGCGTTGCAACAGGGAGGGAGCAGTACTTC; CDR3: CSVATGREQYF
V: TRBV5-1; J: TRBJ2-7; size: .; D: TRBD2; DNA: TGCGCCAGCAGCTTGTTTGCGGGAGGGCCCTACGAGCAGTACTTC; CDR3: CASSLFAGGPYEQYF
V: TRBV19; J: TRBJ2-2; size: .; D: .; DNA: TGTGCCAGTAGTATGAGGGGGGATATCGGGGAGCTGTTTTTT; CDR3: CASSMRGDIGELFF
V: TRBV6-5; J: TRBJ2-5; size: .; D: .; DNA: TGTGCCAGCAGGATACTGGGGGTGAAAGACCAGTACTTC; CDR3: CASRILGVKDQYF
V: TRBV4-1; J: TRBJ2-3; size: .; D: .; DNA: TGCGCCAGCAGCCAGGGTCGGATCACCACAGATACGCAGTATTTT; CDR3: CASSQGRITTDTQYF
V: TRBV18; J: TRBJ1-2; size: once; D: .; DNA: TGTGCCAGCTCATTTGACAGTGGGGCTAACTATGGCTACACCTTC; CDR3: CASSFDSGANYGYTF
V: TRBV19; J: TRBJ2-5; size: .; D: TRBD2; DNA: TGTGCCAGTAGTATCTTTGGCGGGAGGGCCAAAGAGACCCAGTACTTC; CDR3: CASSIFGGRAKETQYF
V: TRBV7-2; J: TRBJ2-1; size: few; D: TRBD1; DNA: TGTGCCAGCAGCGTAAACAGGGGCATTGAGCAGTTCTTC; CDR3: CASSVNRGIEQFF
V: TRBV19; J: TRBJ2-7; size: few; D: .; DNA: TGTGCCAGTAGTCTGGTGGGGTACGAGCAGTACTTC; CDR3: CASSLVGYEQYF
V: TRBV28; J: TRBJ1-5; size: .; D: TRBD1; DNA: TGTGCCAGCAGTTTAGGCTTGGGACAGGGAATGAGTCAGCCCCAGCATTTT; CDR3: CASSLGLGQGMSQPQHF
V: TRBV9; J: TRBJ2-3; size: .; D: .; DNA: TGTGCCAGCAGCGTAGGGCCGCAGGGGACAGATACGCAGTATTTT; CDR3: CASSVGPQGTDTQYF
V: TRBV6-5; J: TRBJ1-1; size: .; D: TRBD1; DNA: TGTGCCAGCACCAGGGGGCTGGACACTGAAGCTTTCTTT; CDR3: CASTRGLDTEAFF
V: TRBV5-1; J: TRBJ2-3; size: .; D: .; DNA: TGCGCCAGCAGCTCTGGGACTCCTAGCGATACGCAGTATTTT; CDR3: CASSSGTPSDTQYF
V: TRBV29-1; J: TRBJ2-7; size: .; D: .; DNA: TGCAGCGTTCGGGCCCGGGGTGGGAACTACGAGCAGTACTTC; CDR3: CSVRARGGNYEQYF
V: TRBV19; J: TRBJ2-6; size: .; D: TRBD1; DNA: TGTGCCAGTACCCCGGCAGGACAGGTGCTCTCTGGGGCCAACGTCCTGACTTTC; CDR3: CASTPAGQVLSGANVLTF
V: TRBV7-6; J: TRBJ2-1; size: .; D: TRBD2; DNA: TGTGCCAGCAGCCTCGGACTAGCGGGGCCTAATGAGCAGTTCTTC; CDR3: CASSLGLAGPNEQFF
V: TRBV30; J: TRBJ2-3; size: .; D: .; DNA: TGTGCCTGGACGGCCGGGGTAACAGATACGCAGTATTTT; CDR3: CAWTAGVTDTQYF
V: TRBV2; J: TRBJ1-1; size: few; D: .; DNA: TGTGCCAGCTATCGGGGCATGAACACTGAAGCTTTCTTT; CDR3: CASYRGMNTEAFF
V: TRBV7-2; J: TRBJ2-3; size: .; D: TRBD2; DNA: TGTGCCAGCAGCCCAGGACTTAGCGGGGGGCCAGATACGCAGTATTTT; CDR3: CASSPGLSGGPDTQYF
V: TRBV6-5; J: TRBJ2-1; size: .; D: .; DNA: TGTGCCAGCAGTTACTCGATATCCCCAGCGGGCCATGAGCAGTTCTTC; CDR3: CASSYSISPAGHEQFF
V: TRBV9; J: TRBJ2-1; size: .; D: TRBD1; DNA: TGTGCCAGCAGCCCCAGGACAGGCGCCACCTACAATGAGCAGTTCTTC; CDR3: CASSPRTGATYNEQFF
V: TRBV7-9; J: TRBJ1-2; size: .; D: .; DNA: TGTGCCAGCAGCTTAGCGGAGGCAAGCTACACCTTC; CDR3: CASSLAEASYTF
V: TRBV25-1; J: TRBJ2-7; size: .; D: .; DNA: TGTGCCAGCAGTGATTCGGGTTTTGTAAAGCAGTACTTC; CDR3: CASSDSGFVKQYF
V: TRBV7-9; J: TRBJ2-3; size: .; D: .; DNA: TGTGCCAGCAGCTCGAGACCACGGATCAGCACAGATACGCAGTATTTT; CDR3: CASSSRPRISTDTQYF
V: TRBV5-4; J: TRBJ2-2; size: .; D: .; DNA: TGTGCCAGCAGCTTACTAACAGTGCAGGGACCCGGGGAGCTGTTTTTT; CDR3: CASSLLTVQGPGELFF
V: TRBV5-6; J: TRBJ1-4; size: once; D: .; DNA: TGTGCCAGCAGCAAGACCCATTCTGGGAGTACAGAAAAACTGTTTTTT; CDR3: CASSKTHSGSTEKLFF
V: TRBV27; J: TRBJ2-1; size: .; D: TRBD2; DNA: TGTGCCAGCAGTCTGACCGGGAGGGCTAGCGGCTACAATGAGCAGTTCTTC; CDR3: CASSLTGRASGYNEQFF
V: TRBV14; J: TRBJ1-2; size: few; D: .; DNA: TGTGCCAGCAGCCGAGAGGGGGGCAACTATGGCTACACCTTC; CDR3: CASSREGGNYGYTF
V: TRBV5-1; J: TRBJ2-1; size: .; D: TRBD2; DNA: TGCGCCAGCAGCCCAGGACTAGCGGTGAATGAGCAGTTCTTC; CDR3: CASSPGLAVNEQFF
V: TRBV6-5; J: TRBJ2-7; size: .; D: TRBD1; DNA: TGTGCCAGCAGCTTACGAACAGGGGGTGACGAGCAGTACTTC; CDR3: CASSLRTGGDEQYF
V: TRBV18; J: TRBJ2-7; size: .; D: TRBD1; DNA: TGTGCCAGCTCACTACCGGGGACAGGGGGCTACGAGCAGTACTTC; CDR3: CASSLPGTGGYEQYF
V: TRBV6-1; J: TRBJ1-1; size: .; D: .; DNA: TGTGCCAGCAGGGTCGGACGGGACACTGAAGCTTTCTTT; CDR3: CASRVGRDTEAFF
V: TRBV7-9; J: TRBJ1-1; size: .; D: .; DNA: TGTGCCAGCAGCTTAAGGGGGACTGAAGCTTTCTTT; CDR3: CASSLRGTEAFF
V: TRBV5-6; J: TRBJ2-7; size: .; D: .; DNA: TGTGCCAGCAGCTTGGACTCCCACTCCTACGAGCAGTACTTC; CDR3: CASSLDSHSYEQYF
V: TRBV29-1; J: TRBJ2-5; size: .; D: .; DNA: TGCAGCTCTTCATTCCGGGGATACGGGGAGACCCAGTACTTC; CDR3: CSSSFRGYGETQYF
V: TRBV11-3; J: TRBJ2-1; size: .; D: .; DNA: TGTGCCAGCAGCAAACCCGGGGCAGAAGAACAGTTCTTC; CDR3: CASSKPGAEEQFF
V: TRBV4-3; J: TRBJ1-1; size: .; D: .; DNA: TGCGCCAGCAGCCCCCGAGCGGTGAACACTGAAGCTTTCTTT; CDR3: CASSPRAVNTEAFF
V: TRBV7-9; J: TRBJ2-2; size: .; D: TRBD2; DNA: TGTGCAAGCGGGAGAGATGGGAACACCGGGGAGCTGTTTTTT; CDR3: CASGRDGNTGELFF
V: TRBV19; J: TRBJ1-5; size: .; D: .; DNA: TGTGCCACTTGGGGCGGGGGCCATCAGCCCCAGCATTTT; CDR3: CATWGGGHQPQHF
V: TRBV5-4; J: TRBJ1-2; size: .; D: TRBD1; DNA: TGTGCCAGCAGCTTGGGACAGGGTAGATCGATCCGGAACTATGGCTACACCTTC; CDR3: CASSLGQGRSIRNYGYTF
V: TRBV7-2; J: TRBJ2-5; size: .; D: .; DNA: TGTGCCAGCAGCTTAGCGCTAGATGCGGGGACCCAGTACTTC; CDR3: CASSLALDAGTQYF
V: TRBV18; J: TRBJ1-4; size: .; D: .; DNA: TGTGCCAGCTCACTCCCAGGAGGATTGGAGGAAAAACTGTTTTTT; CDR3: CASSLPGGLEEKLFF
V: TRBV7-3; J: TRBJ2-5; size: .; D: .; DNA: TGTGCCAGCAGCTTAATACACCAAGAGACCCAGTACTTC; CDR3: CASSLIHQETQYF
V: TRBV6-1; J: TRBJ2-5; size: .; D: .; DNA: TGTGCCAGCAGTGACCCGTTCCGATCCCAAGAGACCCAGTACTTC; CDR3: CASSDPFRSQETQYF
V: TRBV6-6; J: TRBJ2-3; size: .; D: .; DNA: TGTGCCAGCCACAGGTTCACAGATACGCAGTATTTT; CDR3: CASHRFTDTQYF
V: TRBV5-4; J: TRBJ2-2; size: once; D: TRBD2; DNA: TGTGCCAGCAGCCAGCCCGGGACTAGTTCCACCGGGGAGCTGTTTTTT; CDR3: CASSQPGTSSTGELFF
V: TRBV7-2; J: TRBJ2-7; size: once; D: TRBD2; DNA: TGTGCCAGCAGCTCCCCGGGACTAGCGAGCTACGAGCAGTACTTC; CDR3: CASSSPGLASYEQYF
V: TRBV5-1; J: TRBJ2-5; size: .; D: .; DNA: TGCGCCAGCAGCAAACAGGGATGGCAAGAGACCCAGTACTTC; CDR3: CASSKQGWQETQYF
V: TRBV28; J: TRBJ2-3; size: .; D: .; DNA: TGTGCCAGCAGTTTTGCCCTCTTAGCTTCAGGAGGCACAGATACGCAGTATTTT; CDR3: CASSFALLASGGTDTQYF
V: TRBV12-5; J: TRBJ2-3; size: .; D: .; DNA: TGTGCTAGTGGTCCCAACAGGTCTAGCACAGATACGCAGTATTTT; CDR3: CASGPNRSSTDTQYF
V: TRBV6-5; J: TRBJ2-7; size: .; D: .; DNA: TGTGCCAGCAGTTGGAGGGGTCTTGGTTACGAGCAGTACTTC; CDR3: CASSWRGLGYEQYF
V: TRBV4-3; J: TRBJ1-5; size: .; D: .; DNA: TGCGCCAGCAGCCAAGAACAGGGACAGCCCCAGCATTTT; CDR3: CASSQEQGQPQHF